What follows is one TCR beta chain and its context. The specificity of this receptor is unknown. Base qualities are not recorded, but no much larger clone differs from it by a single base. Synthetic TCR analog templates were spiked into each PCR so that absolute template abundance could be estimated from read counts. Using the immunoSEQ assay, TCRbeta CDR3 regions were amplified from genomic DNA with bias-controlled V and J gene primers. Rearranged TCRbeta segments were sequenced at approximately 20X coverage. In the original analysis: Clustering was used to correct sequencing errors, and CDR3s were annotated against IMGT to assign V, D and J genes. Out-of-frame and stop-codon sequences were excluded, and only productive TCRbeta rearrangements were used in downstream analyses. Clonality was calculated as one minus the Shannon entropy normalized by the log of the number of unique productive sequences. Fisher's exact test with Benjamini-Hochberg correction, at a threshold of adjusted p below 0.01, was used to find clones that differed between time points or between blood and tumor. TCRdb took over this immuneACCESS table, retaining in-frame rearrangements with V and J assigned. Such tables are incomplete; in checked studies, under half of the missing clones stem from an unresolved V gene, and the remainder is unexplained. The V and J calls and clone size are taken from that table; D and trimming were inferred from the DNA. The sample data list more than 65,000 clones, and around 90% of these were observed just once. Clones ranked in the top ten supply 4.5% to 7% of the sample.

The source of the sample is a study of PD-L1 blockade in urothelial cancer (dated by TCRdb to the late 2010s). For the wider study: All patients started therapy around 2014 and received atezolizumab 1,200 mg intravenously every 3 weeks. About 90% of the roughly 29 patients were males with bladder-origin urothelial cancer, and about 60% of the roughly 29 reported a prior smoking history. Patients had an ECOG performance status of 0 or 1 and had received between 0 and 3 prior chemotherapy regimens. Blood samples were analyzed at two time points: 3 weeks after treatment start (second dose) and 6 weeks after treatment start. A median of roughly 140,000 T cells and fewer than 85,000 unique TCRs was obtained from blood samples, and a median clonality of roughly 0.08 was observed. Somatic, immune and clinical correlates of response to PD-L1 blockade with atezolizumab in urothelial cancer were the focus of an exploratory multi-omic analysis. Pretreatment tumor samples and matched peripheral blood, collected serially before and after atezolizumab treatment, underwent TCR sequencing. Durable clinical benefit was defined as progression-free survival longer than 6 months, and TCR features were also tested against progression-free and overall survival. In the same patients who had TCR sequencing, pretreatment tumors also underwent whole exome sequencing and RNA sequencing. Durable clinical benefit was achieved by nine patients and was not achieved by 20 patients. Under 30 patients had pretreatment blood TCR-seq, some 25 had at least one posttreatment blood collection, and some 25 had tumor TCR-seq.

Study-wide findings and limitations: Because of the small sample size (n ≈ 30) and the many exploratory analyses performed, the results are intended to be regarded as hypothesis-generating. Greater expansion of tumor-associated TCR clones in peripheral blood 3 weeks after the start of treatment was observed in patients with durable benefit (n of about 22, p = 0.022). A pretreatment peripheral blood TCR clonality below the median was linked to improved progression-free and overall survival.

CDR1 and CDR2, per the germline V gene, are SGHRS and YFSETQ. Between the V and J ends, shortened by 5 bases and 3 bases respectively, the junction contains 14 bases. The CDR3 runs 15 residues from the cysteine to the phenylalanine. Left in the record is the CDR3 DNA by itself, 45 bases read in frame from the first base. The cohort comprised 25 to 35 patients with locally advanced or metastatic urothelial carcinoma treated at Memorial Sloan Kettering on a trial protocol. Peripheral blood mononuclear cells were collected pretreatment and during treatment, with between 1 and 8 total time points per patient. The Qiagen DNeasy Blood extraction kit was used to purify genomic DNA from total PBMCs and from tumor samples. PBMCs were collected pretreatment and during treatment and were isolated and stored as previously described.

This sample comprised PBMCs, obtained around atezolizumab (anti-PD-L1) treatment. The V and J segments used are TRBV5-1 and TRBJ2-2, and possibly TRBD2, on 7 matching bases. The receptor comes from a woman in her seventies with urothelial cancer. The CDR3 here reads CASSPGGHHTGELFF. The DNA sequence is TGCGCCAGCAGTCCGGGGGGACATCACACCGGGGAGCTGTTTTTT. Extended through the reference TRBV5-1 and TRBJ2-2 proteins, this CDR3 yields the full variable domain: KAGVTQTPRYLIKTRGQQVTLSCSPISGHRSVSWYQQTPGQGLQFLFEYFSETQRNKGNFPGRFSGRQFSNSRSEMNVSTLELGDSALYLCASSPGGHHTGELFFGEGSRLTVL.